This TCR beta chain comes out of a study of OX40 agonist ivuxolimab in advanced cancers. Study at large: An agonistic human IgG2 monoclonal antibody against OX40 (CD134) was given. Dose-escalation patients had hepatocellular carcinoma, melanoma, renal cell or head and neck cancer.

Sequencing used immunoSEQ multiplex PCR; TCRdb keeps in-frame clones, though not all of them. The profile shows roughly 66,000 clones, roughly 87% of them singletons. In its sample, this clone is medium-sized (0.01 to 0.1%). The CDR3 is 15 residues long. Germline loops: CDR1 MNHNY, CDR2 SVGAGI (reference sequence). The ends were cut back, 0 bases at V and 4 bases at J, with 13 bases in the middle. Source: CD4+ or CD8+ T cells sorted from blood, taken in a trial of the OX40 agonist ivuxolimab. The clonotype comes from an adult with an advanced solid tumor such as melanoma, head and neck, liver or kidney cancer. This chain links TRBV6-6 with TRBJ2-7, with D tentatively TRBD1 (5 bases). The CDR3 region is CASSYSSGQGYEQYF. The CDR3 DNA reads as TGTGCCAGCAGTTACTCGAGTGGACAAGGATACGAGCAGTACTTC.